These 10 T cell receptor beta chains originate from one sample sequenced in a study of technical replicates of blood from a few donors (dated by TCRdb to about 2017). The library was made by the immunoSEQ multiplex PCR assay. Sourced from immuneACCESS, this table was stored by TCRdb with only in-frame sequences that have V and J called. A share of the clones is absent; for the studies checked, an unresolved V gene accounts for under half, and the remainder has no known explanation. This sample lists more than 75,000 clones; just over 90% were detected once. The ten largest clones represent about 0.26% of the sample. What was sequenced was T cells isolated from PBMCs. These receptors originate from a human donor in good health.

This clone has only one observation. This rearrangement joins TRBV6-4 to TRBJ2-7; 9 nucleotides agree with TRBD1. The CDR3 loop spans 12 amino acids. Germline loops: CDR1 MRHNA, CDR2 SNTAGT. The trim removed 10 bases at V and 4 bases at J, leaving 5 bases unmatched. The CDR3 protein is CAIGQGLYEQYF. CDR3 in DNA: TGTGCCATAGGACAGGGGTTGTACGAGCAGTACTTC.

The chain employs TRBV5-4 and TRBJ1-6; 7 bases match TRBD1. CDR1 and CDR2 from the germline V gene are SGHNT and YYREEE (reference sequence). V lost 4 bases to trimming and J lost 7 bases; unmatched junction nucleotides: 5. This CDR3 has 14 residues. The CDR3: CASSLDRSNSPLHF. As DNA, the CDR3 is TGTGCCAGCAGCCTGGACAGGTCAAATTCACCCCTCCACTTT.

CDR3: CASSTGGRSTDTQYF. The CDR3 region has the DNA TGTGCCAGCAGCACGGGGGGCAGGAGCACAGATACGCAGTATTTT. This sequence joins TRBV7-9 and TRBJ2-3; D may be TRBD2 (7 bases). The CDR3 consists of 15 residues. V lost 5 bases and J 0 bases, leaving 12 bases between the germline ends. In germline, CDR1 is SEHNR, CDR2 FQNEAQ (reference sequence).

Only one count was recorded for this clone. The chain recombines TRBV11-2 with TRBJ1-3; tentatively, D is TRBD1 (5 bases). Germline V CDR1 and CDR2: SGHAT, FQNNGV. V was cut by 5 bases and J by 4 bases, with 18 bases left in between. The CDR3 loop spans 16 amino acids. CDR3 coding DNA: TGTGCCAGCAGCCGCGGGACGGGGGGATACGGAAACACCATATATTTT. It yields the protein CASSRGTGGYGNTIYF.

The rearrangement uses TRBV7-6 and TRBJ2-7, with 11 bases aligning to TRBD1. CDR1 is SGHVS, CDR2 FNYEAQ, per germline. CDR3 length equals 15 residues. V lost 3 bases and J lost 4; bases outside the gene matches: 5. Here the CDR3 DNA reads TGTGCCAGCAGCTTTTGGGGGACAGGGGGTTACGAGCAGTACTTC. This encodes CASSFWGTGGYEQYF.

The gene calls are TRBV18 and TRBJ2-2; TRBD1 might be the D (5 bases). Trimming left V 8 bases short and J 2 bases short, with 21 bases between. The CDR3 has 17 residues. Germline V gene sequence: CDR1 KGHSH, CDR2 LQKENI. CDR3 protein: CASRVTIRTKNTGELFF. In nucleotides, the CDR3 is TGTGCCAGCCGCGTGACCATACGGACAAAAAACACCGGGGAGCTGTTTTTT.

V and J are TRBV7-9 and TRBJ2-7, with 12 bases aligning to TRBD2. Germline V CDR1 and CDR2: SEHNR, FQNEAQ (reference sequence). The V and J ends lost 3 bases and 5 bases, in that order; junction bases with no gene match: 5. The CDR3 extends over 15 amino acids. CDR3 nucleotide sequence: TGTGCCAGCAGCTTGACTAGCGGGGGCCCAGACGAGCAGTACTTC. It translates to CASSLTSGGPDEQYF.

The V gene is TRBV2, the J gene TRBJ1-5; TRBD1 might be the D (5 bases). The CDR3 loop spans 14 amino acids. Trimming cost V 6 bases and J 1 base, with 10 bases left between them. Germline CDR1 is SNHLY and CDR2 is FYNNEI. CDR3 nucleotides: TGTGCCAGCAGCAAAGACAGCAGCAATCAGCCCCAGCATTTT. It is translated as CASSKDSSNQPQHF.

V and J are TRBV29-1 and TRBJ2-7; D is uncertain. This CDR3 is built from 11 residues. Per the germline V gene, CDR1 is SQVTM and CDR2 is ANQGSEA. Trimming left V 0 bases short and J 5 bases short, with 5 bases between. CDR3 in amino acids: CSVEDPNEQYF. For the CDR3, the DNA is TGCAGCGTTGAAGATCCCAACGAGCAGTACTTC.

The CDR3 spells CASSDSDRATTYNEQFF. As DNA, the CDR3 is TGTGCCAGCAGTGACTCGGACAGGGCTACAACCTACAATGAGCAGTTCTTC. The rearrangement joins TRBV6-4 to TRBJ2-1; 8 bases are a match to TRBD1. The V segment lost 0 bases and the J segment 2 bases; nucleotides outside the gene matches: 6. CDR3 length equals 17 residues. Looked up from germline, CDR1 is MRHNA and CDR2 is SNTAGT.